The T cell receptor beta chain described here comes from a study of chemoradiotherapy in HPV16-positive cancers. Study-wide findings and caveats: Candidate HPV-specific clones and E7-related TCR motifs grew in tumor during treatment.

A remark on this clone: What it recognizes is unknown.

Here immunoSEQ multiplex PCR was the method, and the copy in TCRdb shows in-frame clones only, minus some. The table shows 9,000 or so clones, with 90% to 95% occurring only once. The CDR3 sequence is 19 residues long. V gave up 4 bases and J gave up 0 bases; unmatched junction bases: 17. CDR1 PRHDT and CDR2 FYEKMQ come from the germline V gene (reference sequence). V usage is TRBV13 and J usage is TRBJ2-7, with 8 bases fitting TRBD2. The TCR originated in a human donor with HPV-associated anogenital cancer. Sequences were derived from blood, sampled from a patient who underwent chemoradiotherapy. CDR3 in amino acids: CASSSSLGSGAASSYEQYF. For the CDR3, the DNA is TGTGCCAGCAGCTCATCCCTCGGTAGCGGGGCGGCTAGCTCCTACGAGCAGTACTTC.